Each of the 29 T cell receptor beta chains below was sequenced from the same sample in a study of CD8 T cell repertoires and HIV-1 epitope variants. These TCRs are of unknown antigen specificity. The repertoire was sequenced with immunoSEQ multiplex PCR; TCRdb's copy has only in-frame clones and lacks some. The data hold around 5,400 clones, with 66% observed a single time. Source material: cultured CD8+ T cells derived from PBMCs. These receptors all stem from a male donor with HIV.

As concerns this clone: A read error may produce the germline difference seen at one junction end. The CDR3 coding sequence is TGTGTCAGCAGCTTAGTTCGAGCTTCTAATCAGCCCCAGCATTTT. The encoded protein is CVSSLVRASNQPQHF. This chain connects TRBV7-2 to TRBJ1-5; D gene uncertain. Germline CDR1 is SGHTA and CDR2 is FQGNSA. CDR3 length equals 15 residues.

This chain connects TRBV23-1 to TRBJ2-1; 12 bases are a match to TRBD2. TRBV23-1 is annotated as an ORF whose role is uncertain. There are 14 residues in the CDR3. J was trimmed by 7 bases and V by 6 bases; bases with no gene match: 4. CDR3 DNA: TGCGCCAGCAGGACTAGCGGGAGTTGGAATGAGCAGTTCTTC. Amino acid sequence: CASRTSGSWNEQFF.

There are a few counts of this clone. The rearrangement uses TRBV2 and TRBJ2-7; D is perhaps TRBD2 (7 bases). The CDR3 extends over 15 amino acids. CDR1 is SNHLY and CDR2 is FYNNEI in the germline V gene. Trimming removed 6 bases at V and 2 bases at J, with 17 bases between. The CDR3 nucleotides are TGTGCCAGCAGCACACGGGGGGCTCTGACCTACGAGCAGTACTTC. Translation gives CASSTRGALTYEQYF.

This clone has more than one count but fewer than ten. The CDR3 here is CASSLSAGAPDTQYF. DNA for the CDR3: TGTGCCAGCAGCTTGTCGGCGGGGGCACCAGATACGCAGTATTTT. V and J are TRBV5-4 and TRBJ2-3; tentative D call: TRBD2 (7 bases). Per germline, CDR1 SGHNT and CDR2 YYREEE (reference sequence). Trimming pared 1 base from V and 4 bases from J, leaving 13 bases between. CDR3 length: 15 amino acids. The full variable domain, in which reference TRBV5-4 and TRBJ2-3 provide the parts outside the CDR3, is ETGVTQSPTHLIKTRGQQVTLRCSSQSGHNTVSWYQQALGQGPQFIFQYYREEENGRGNFPPRFSGLQFPNYSSELNVNALELDDSALYLCASSLSAGAPDTQYFGPGTRLTVL.

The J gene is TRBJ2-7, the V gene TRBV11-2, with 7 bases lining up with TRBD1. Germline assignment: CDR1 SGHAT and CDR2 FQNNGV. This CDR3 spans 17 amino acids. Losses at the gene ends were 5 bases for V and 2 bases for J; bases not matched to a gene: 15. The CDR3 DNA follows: TGTGCCAGCAGCCCAAACTCTAGGACAGGTCAACCCTACGAGCAGTACTTC. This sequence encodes CASSPNSRTGQPYEQYF. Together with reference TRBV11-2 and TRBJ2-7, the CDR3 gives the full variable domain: EAGVAQSPRYKIIEKRQSVAFWCNPISGHATLYWYQQILGQGPKLLIQFQNNGVVDDSQLPKDRFSAERLKGVDSTLKIQPAKLEDSAVYLCASSPNSRTGQPYEQYFGPGTRLTVT.

CDR3 amino acids: CASSSARLAGLTGELFF. Written as DNA, the CDR3 is TGTGCCAGCAGTTCCGCCCGACTAGCGGGATTGACCGGGGAGCTGTTTTTT. The rearrangement uses TRBV27 and TRBJ2-2; 11 positions match TRBD2. The V gene end was trimmed by 4 bases and the J gene end by 5 bases; junction bases not matched to a gene: 9. The germline V gene has CDR1 MNHEY and CDR2 SMNVEV (reference sequence). The CDR3 runs to 17 residues.

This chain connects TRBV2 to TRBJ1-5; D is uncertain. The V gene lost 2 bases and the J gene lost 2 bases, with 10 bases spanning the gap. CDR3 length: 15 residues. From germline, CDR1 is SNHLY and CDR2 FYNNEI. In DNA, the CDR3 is TGTGCCAGCAGTGAAAACGGGGTGGGCAATCAGCCCCAGCATTTT. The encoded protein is CASSENGVGNQPQHF.

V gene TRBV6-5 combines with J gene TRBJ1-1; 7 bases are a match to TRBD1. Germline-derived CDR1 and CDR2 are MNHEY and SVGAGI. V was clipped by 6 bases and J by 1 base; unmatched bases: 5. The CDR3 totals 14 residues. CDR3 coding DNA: TGTGCCAGCAGCTCCAGGACAGGGAACACTGAAGCTTTCTTT. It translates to CASSSRTGNTEAFF.

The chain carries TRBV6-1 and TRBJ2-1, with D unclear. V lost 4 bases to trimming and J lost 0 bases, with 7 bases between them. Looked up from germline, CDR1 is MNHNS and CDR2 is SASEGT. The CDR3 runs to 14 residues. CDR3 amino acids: CASSARDSYNEQFF. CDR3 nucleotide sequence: TGTGCCAGCAGTGCTAGGGACTCCTACAATGAGCAGTTCTTC.

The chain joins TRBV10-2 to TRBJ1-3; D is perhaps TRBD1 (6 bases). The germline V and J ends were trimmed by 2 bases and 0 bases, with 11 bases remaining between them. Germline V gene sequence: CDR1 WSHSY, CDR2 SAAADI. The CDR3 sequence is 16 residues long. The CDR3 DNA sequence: TGCGCCAGCAGTGAGGCAGGGACAATCTCTGGAAACACCATATATTTT. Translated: CASSEAGTISGNTIYF.

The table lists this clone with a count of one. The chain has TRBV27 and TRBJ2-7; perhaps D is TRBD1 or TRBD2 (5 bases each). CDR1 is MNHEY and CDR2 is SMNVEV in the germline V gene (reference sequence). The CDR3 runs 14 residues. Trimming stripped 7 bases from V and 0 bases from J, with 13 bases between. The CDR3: CASNPPGGSYEQYF. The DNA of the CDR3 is TGTGCCAGCAACCCCCCTGGGGGCTCCTACGAGCAGTACTTC.

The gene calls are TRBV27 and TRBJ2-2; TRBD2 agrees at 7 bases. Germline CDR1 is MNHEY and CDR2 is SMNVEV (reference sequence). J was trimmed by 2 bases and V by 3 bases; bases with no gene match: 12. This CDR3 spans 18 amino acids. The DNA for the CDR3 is TGTGCCAGCAGTTTTGGGCTAGCGGTTCTCGGCAACACCGGGGAGCTGTTTTTT. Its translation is CASSFGLAVLGNTGELFF.

The CDR3 DNA sequence: TGCGCCAGCAGCCAAGCGACAGGGGGGTTAGAGACCCAGTACTTC. It codes for CASSQATGGLETQYF. The V and J genes are TRBV4-3 and TRBJ2-5; 9 positions agree with TRBD1. The CDR3 consists of 15 residues. The trim removed 1 base at V and 4 bases at J, leaving 4 bases unmatched. CDR1 is LGHNA, CDR2 YSLEER, per germline.

The CDR3 DNA reads TGCGCCAGCAGCCAAGATCAGACTACCTCAGAAAAACTGTTTTTT. Translating gives CASSQDQTTSEKLFF. The chain couples TRBV4-3 to TRBJ1-4, with D unresolved. The CDR3 consists of 15 residues. The V gene's germline CDR1 is LGHNA and CDR2 YSLEER. Between the trimmed V and J ends, which lost 0 bases and 8 bases, there was a span of 13 bases.

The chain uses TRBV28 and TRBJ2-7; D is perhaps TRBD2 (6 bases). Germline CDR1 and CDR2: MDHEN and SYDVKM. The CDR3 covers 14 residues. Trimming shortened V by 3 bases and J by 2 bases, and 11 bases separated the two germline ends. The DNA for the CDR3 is TGTGCCAGCAGTTTGGGGACTCCCGCCTACGAGCAGTACTTC. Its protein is CASSLGTPAYEQYF.

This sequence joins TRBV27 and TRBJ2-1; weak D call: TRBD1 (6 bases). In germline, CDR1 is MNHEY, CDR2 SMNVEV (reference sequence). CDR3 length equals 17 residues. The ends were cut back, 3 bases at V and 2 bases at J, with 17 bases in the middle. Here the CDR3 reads CASSLALGAVTYNEQFF. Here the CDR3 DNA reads TGTGCCAGCAGTTTGGCACTGGGGGCGGTCACCTACAATGAGCAGTTCTTC.

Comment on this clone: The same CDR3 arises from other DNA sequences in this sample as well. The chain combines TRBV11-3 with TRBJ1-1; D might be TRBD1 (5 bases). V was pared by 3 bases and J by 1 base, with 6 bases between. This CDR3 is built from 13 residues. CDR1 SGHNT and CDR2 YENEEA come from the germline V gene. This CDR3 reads CASSLGGNTEAFF. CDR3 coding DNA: TGTGCCAGCAGCTTGGGGGGGAACACTGAAGCTTTCTTT. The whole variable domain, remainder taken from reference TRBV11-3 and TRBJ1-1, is EAGVVQSPRYKIIEKKQPVAFWCNPISGHNTLYWYLQNLGQGPELLIRYENEEAVDDSQLPKDRFSAERLKGVDSTLKIQPAELGDSAVYLCASSLGGNTEAFFGQGTRLTVV.

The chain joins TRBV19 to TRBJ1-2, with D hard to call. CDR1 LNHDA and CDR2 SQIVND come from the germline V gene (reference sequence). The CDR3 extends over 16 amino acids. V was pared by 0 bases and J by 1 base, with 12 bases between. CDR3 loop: CASSIEGQEINYGYTF. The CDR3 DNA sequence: TGTGCCAGTAGTATAGAAGGGCAGGAAATTAACTATGGCTACACCTTC.

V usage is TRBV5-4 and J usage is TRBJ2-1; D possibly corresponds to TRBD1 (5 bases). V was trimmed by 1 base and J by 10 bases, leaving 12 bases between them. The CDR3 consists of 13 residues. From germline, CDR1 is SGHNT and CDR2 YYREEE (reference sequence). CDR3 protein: CASSLSQGSEQFF. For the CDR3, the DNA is TGTGCCAGCAGCTTGTCGCAGGGCAGCGAGCAGTTCTTC.

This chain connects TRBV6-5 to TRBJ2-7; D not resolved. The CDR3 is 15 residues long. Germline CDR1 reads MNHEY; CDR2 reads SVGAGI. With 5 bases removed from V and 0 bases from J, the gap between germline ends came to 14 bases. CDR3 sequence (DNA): TGTGCCAGCAGTCCCCCCGAGAAGGCCTCCTACGAGCAGTACTTC. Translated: CASSPPEKASYEQYF.

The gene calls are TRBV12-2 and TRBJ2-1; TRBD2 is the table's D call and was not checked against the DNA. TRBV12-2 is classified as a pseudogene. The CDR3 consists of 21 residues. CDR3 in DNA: TGTGCAAGTCGCCCAGAGCCCAGACTAGCGGGGGATTCCCCTCCTTACAATGAGCAGTTCTTC. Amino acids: CASRPEPRLAGDSPPYNEQFF.

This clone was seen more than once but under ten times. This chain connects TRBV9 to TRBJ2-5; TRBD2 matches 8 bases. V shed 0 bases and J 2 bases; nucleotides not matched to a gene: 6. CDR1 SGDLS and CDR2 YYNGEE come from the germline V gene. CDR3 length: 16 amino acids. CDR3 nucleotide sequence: TGTGCCAGCAGCGTAGGTAGCGGGGTAGGGCAAGAGACCCAGTACTTC. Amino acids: CASSVGSGVGQETQYF.

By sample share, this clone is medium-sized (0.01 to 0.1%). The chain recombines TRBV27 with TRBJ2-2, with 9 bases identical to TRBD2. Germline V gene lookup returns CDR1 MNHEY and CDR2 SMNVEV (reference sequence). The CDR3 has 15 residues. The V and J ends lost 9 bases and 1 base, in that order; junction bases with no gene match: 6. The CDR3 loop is CARKLAGRNTGELFF. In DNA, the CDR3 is TGTGCCAGGAAGCTAGCGGGGAGGAACACCGGGGAGCTGTTTTTT.

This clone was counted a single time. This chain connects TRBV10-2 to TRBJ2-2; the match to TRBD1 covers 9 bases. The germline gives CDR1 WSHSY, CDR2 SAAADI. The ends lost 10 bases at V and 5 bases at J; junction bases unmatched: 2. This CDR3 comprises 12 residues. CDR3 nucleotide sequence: TGCGCCACCGACAGGGGGACCGGGGAGCTGTTTTTT. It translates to CATDRGTGELFF.

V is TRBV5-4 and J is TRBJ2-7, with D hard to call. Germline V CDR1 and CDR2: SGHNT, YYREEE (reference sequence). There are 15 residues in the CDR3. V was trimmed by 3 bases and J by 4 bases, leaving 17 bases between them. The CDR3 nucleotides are TGTGCCAGCAGCTGGTCCGAAAATATGGTGTACGAGCAGTACTTC. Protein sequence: CASSWSENMVYEQYF.

CDR3: CASSYSPSGENNEQFF. CDR3 in DNA: TGTGCCAGCAGTTACTCCCCTAGCGGGGAGAACAATGAGCAGTTCTTC. V is TRBV6-5 and J is TRBJ2-1, with 9 bases aligning to TRBD2. The germline gives CDR1 MNHEY, CDR2 SVGAGI. J was trimmed by 5 bases and V by 0 bases; bases with no gene match: 5. The CDR3 is made up of 16 amino acids.

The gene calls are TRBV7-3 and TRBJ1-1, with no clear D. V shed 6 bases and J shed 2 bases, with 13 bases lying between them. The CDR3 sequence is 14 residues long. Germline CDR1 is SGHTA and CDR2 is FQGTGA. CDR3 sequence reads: CASRKSTGNTEAFF. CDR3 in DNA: TGTGCCAGCAGAAAAAGTACGGGTAACACTGAAGCTTTCTTT. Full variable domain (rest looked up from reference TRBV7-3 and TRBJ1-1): GAGVSQTPSNKVTEKGKYVELRCDPISGHTALYWYRQSLGQGPEFLIYFQGTGAADDSGLPNDRFFAVRPEGSVSTLKIQRTERGDSAVYLCASRKSTGNTEAFFGQGTRLTVV.

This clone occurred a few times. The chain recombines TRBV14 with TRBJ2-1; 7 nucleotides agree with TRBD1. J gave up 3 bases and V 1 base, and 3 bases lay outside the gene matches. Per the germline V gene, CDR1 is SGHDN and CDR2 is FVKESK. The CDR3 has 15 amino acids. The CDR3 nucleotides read TGTGCCAGCAGCCAAGGAGGGGGCCGCTACAATGAGCAGTTCTTC. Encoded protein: CASSQGGGRYNEQFF.

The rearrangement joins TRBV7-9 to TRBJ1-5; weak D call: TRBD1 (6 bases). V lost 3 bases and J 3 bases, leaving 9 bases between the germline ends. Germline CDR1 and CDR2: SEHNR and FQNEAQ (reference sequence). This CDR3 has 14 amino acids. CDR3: CASSFTGTNQPQHF. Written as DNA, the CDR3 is TGTGCCAGCAGCTTTACAGGGACCAATCAGCCCCAGCATTTT.